This TCR beta chain was recorded in a study of blood T cell repertoires in COVID-19. For the study at large: Material from acute and convalescent COVID-19 was sourced from the United States, Italy and Spain. T cells, B-cell-depleted T cells, or PBMCs provided the cDNA or gDNA that served as material.

Germline CDR1 reads SNHLY; CDR2 reads FYNNEI. Trimming pared 5 bases from V and 5 bases from J, leaving 13 bases between. The CDR3 runs 14 residues. Authors' processing steps: Using reference gene primer amplification, nucleated cell counts were estimated. The data were produced by immunoSEQ multiplex PCR, yet TCRdb's version contains in-frame clones alone and is incomplete. V and J calls and clone size are as listed in that table; D and trimming were resolved from the DNA. Seen here are under 250,000 clones, around 83% observed once, and the top ten hold about 3.2%. Specimen: peripheral blood. The chain employs TRBV2 and TRBJ1-5; a weak D match, TRBD1 (5 bases). This TCR derives from a woman between 18 and 29 years old with acute or convalescent COVID-19. The CDR3 here is CASSPTTVDQPQHF. Here the CDR3 DNA reads TGTGCCAGCAGTCCAACGACAGTTGATCAGCCCCAGCATTTT.